This T cell receptor (beta chain) was identified in a study of cytomegalovirus exposure and HLA in healthy donors. The study, taken as a whole, reports: The study assumed roughly uniform donor sequencing depth for presence/absence analyses. Diagnosis of cytomegalovirus status made by the classifier reportedly showed high specificity and sensitivity.

In the case of this clone: What it recognizes is unknown.

J gave up 3 bases and V 1 base, and 4 bases lay outside the gene matches. Germline lookup yields CDR1 GTSNPN and CDR2 SVGIG (reference sequence). The CDR3 runs to 15 residues. PCR primers comprised 60 Vbeta and 13 Jbeta primers. Measured with immunoSEQ multiplex PCR; TCRdb has only the in-frame clones, and not every one. The sample records about 82,000 clones, 74% being singletons. Donors counted as nominally healthy when sampled, yet unrecorded immune exposures were likely. The TCR originated in a woman between 50 and 59 years old in good health and CMV-seropositive. Sequencing was performed on PBMCs. The J gene is TRBJ1-5, the V gene TRBV30; the match to TRBD1 covers 9 bases. DNA for the CDR3: TGTGCCTGGAGTGCACAGGGGGCTTACAATCAGCCCCAGCATTTT. Residues: CAWSAQGAYNQPQHF.